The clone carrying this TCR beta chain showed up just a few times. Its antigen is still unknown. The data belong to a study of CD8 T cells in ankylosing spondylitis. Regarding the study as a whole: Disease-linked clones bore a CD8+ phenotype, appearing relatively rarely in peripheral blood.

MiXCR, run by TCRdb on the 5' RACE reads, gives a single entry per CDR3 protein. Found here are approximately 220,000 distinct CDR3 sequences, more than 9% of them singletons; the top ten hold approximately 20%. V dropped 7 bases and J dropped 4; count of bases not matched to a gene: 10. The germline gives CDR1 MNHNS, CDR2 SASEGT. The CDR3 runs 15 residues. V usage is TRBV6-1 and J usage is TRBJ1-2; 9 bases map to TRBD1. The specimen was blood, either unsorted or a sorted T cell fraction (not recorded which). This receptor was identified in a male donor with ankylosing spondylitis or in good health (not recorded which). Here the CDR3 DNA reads TGTGCCAGCACCACTCAGCCGGGACAGGGCTATGGCTACACCTTC. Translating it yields CASTTQPGQGYGYTF.